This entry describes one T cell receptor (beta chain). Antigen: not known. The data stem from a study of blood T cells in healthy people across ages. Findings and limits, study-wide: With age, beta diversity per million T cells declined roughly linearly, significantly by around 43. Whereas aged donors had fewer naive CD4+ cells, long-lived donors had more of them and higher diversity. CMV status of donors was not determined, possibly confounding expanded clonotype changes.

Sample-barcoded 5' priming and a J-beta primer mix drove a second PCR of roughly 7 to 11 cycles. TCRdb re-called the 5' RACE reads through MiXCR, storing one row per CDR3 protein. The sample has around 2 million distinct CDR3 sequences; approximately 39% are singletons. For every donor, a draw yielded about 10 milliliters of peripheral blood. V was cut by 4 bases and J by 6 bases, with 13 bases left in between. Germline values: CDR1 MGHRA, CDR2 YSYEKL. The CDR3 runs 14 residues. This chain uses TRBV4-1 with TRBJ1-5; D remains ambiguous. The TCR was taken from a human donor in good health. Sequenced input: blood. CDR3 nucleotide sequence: TGCGCCAGCAGCCTATCTACGCCGGGTCAGCCCCAGCATTTT. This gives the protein CASSLSTPGQPQHF.